The present entry profiles one TCR beta chain with its context. About 30,000 T cell genomes, or approximately 0.2 ug DNA, went into the sorted-subset replicate PCRs. Using immunoSEQ multiplex PCR, the repertoire was profiled, and TCRdb retains in-frame clones only, with some absent. The sample records nearly 600,000 clones, roughly 96% being singletons. This CDR3 has 14 residues. V lost 0 bases, J lost 2 bases, and 4 bases lay in between. Germline V gene data show CDR1 as SEHNR and CDR2 as FQNEAQ (reference sequence). Naive CD8 cells lacked CD45RO, underwent positive selection for CCR7 and left out terminally differentiated effector memory CD45RA+ cells. Healthy HIV-negative adults with no recent acute infections or vaccinations were recruited as donors. The data belong to a study of shared clonotypes between healthy human individuals. About the study: CD4 naive and memory got three plates each, CD8 naive two, CD8 memory one.

The V and J genes are TRBV7-9 and TRBJ2-2; the D is unclear. Sequencing input: naive CD8+ T cells sorted from blood. The TCR originated in a woman under 40 in good health. DNA for the CDR3: TGTGCCAGCAGCTTAGCCCTCAACACCGGGGAGCTGTTTTTT. Translated: CASSLALNTGELFF.